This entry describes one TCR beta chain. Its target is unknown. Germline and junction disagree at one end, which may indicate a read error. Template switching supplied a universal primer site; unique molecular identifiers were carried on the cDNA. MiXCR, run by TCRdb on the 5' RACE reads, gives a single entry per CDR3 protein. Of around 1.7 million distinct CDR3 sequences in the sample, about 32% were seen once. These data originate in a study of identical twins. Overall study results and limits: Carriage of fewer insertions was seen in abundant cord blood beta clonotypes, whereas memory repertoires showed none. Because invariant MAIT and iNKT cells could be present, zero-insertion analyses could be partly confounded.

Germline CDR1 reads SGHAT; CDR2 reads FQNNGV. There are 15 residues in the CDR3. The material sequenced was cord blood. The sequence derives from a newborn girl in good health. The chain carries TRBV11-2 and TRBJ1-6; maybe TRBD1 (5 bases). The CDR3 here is CASSLGHGANSPPHF. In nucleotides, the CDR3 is TGTGCCAGCAGCTTAGGACACGGGGCGAATTCACCCCCCCACTTT.